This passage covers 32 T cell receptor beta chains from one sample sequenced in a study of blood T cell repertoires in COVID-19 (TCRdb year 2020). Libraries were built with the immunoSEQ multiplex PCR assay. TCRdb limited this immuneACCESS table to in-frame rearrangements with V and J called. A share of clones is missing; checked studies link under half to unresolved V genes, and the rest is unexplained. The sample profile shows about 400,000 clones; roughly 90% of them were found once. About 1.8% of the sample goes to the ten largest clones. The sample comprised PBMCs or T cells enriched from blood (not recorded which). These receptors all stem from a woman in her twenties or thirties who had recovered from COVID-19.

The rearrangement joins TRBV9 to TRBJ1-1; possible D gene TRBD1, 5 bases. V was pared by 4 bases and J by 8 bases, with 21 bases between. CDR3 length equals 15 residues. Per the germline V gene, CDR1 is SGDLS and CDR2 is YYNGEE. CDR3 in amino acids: CASSPIYPGGTEAFF. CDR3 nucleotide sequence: TGTGCCAGCAGCCCGATTTACCCGGGGGGAACCGAAGCTTTCTTT.

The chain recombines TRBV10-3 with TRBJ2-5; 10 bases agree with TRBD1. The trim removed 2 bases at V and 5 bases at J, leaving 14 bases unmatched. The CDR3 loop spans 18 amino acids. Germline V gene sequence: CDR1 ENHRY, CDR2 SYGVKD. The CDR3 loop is CAISEMFRGTGEGETQYF. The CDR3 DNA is TGTGCCATCAGTGAGATGTTTCGGGGGACAGGGGAAGGGGAGACCCAGTACTTC.

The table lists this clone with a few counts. The CDR3 DNA reads as TGTGCCAGCAGTACCCTAGAATATGGCTACACCTTC. It is translated as CASSTLEYGYTF. The J gene is TRBJ1-2, the V gene TRBV28; D not certain. Germline V gives CDR1 MDHEN, CDR2 SYDVKM. The CDR3 consists of 12 residues. Trimming took off 5 bases at V and 5 bases at J, with 9 bases between the two ends.

The CDR3 reads CSARDPTGYTF. The CDR3 nucleotides read TGCAGTGCTAGAGATCCTACTGGCTACACCTTC. The chain employs TRBV20-1 and TRBJ1-2, with D unresolved. Germline values: CDR1 DFQATT, CDR2 SNEGSKA (reference sequence). V was clipped by 0 bases and J by 7 bases, with 6 bases between them. The CDR3 length is 11 residues.

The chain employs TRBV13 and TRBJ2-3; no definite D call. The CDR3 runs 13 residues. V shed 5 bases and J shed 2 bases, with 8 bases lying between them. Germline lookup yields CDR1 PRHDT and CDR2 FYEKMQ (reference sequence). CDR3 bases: TGTGCCAGCAGCCTCGACTCCACAGATACGCAGTATTTT. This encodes CASSLDSTDTQYF.

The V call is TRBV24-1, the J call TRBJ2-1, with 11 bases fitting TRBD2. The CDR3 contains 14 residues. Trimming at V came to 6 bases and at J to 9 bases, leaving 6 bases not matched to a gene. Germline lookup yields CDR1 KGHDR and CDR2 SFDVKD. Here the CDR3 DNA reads TGTGCCACCAGTACACTAGCGGGAGTTGGTGAGCAGTTCTTC. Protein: CATSTLAGVGEQFF.

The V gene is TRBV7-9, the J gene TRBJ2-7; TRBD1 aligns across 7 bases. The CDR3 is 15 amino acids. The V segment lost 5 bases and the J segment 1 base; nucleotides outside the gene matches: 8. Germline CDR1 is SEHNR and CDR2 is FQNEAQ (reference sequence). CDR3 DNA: TGTGCCAGCAGCGGAGTCCCGGGACAGTCCTACGAGCAGTACTTC. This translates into CASSGVPGQSYEQYF.

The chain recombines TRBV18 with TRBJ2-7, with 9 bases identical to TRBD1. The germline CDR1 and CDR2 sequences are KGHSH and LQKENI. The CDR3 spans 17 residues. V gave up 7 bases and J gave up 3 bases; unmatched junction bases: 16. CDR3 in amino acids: CASFGQSPRTGVYEQYF. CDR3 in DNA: TGTGCCAGCTTCGGCCAGTCGCCCCGGACAGGGGTCTACGAGCAGTACTTC.

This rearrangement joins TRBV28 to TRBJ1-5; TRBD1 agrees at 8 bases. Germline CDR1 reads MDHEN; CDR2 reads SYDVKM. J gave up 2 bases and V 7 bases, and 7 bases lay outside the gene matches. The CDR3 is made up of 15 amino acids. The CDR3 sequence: CASKNQGAGNQPQHF. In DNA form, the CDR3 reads TGTGCCAGCAAAAACCAGGGGGCAGGCAATCAGCCCCAGCATTTT.

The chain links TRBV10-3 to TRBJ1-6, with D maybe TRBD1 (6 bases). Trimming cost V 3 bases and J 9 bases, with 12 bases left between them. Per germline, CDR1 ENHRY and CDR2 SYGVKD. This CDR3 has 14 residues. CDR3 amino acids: CAISEGGRGSPLHF. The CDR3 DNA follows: TGTGCCATCAGTGAAGGGGGAAGGGGTTCACCCCTCCACTTT.

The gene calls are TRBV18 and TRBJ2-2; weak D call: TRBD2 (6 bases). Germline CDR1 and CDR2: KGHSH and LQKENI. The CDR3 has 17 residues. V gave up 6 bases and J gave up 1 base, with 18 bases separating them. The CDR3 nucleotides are TGTGCCAGCTCTCCCGTCGCGGGGATTATGAACACCGGGGAGCTGTTTTTT. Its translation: CASSPVAGIMNTGELFF.

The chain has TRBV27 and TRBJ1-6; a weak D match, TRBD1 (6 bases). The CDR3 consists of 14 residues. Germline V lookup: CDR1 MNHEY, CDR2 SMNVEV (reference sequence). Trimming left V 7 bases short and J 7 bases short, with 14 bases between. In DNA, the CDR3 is TGTGCCAGCACATTAGGGGGAACGAATTCACCCCTCCACTTT. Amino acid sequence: CASTLGGTNSPLHF.

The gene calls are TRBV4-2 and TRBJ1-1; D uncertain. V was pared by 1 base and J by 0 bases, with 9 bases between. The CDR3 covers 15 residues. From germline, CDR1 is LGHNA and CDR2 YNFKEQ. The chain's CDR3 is CASSQVGGMNTEAFF. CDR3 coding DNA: TGTGCCAGCAGCCAAGTAGGCGGAATGAACACTGAAGCTTTCTTT.

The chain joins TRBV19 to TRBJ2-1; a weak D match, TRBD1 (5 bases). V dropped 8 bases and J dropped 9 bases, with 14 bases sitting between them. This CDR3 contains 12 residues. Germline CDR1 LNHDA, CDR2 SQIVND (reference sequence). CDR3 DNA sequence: TGTGCCAGTTCAGGGTACGTAGGTGAGCAGTTCTTC. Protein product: CASSGYVGEQFF.

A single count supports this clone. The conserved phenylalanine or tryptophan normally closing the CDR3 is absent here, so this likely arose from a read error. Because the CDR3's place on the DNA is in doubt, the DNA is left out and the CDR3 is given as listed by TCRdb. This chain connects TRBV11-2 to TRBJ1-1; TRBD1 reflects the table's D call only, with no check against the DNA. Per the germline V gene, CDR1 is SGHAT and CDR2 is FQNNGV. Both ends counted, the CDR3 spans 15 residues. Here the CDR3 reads CASSSLLSGQGLLQL.

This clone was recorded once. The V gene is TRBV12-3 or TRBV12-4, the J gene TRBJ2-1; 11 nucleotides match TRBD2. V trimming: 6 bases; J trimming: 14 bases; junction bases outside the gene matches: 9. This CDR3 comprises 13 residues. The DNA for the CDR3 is TGTGCCAGCAGCCCAAGTACTAGCGGGGGTGAGTTCTTC. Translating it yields CASSPSTSGGEFF.

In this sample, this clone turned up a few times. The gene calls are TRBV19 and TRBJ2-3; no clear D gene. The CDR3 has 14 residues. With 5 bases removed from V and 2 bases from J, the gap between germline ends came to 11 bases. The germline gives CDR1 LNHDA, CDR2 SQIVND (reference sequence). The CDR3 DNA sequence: TGTGCCAGTAGTGAGGCGGTATACACAGATACGCAGTATTTT. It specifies CASSEAVYTDTQYF. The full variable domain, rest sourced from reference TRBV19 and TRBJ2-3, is DGGITQSPKYLFRKEGQNVTLSCEQNLNHDAMYWYRQDPGQGLRLIYYSQIVNDFQKGDIAEGYSVSREKKESFPLTVTSAQKNPTAFYLCASSEAVYTDTQYFGPGTRLTVL.

CDR3: CASSLQGQETQYF. The CDR3, as DNA: TGTGCCAGCAGTTTACAGGGACAAGAGACCCAGTACTTC. The chain links TRBV27 to TRBJ2-5; D is possibly TRBD1 (5 bases). The germline V and J ends were trimmed by 2 bases and 2 bases, with 6 bases remaining between them. The germline CDR1 and CDR2 sequences are MNHEY and SMNVEV (reference sequence). CDR3 length: 13 amino acids.

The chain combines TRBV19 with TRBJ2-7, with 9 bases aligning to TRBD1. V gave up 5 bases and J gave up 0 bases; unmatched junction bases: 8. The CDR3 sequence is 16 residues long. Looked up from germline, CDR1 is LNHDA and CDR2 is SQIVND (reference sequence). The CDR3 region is CASSVQQGANSYEQYF. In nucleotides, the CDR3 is TGTGCCAGTAGTGTCCAACAGGGGGCCAACTCCTACGAGCAGTACTTC.

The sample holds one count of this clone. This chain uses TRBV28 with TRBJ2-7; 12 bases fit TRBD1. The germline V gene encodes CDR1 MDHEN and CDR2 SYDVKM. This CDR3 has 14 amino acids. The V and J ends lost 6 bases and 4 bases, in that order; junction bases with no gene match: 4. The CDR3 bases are TGTGCCAGCAGGGGGGACAGGGGGCAGTACGAGCAGTACTTC. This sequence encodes CASRGDRGQYEQYF.

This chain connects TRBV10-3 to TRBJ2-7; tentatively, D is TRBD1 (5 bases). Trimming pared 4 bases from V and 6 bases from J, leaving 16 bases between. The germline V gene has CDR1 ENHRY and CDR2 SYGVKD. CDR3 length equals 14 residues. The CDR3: CAISGGQESSEQYF. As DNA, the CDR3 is TGTGCCATCAGTGGGGGCCAGGAATCATCCGAGCAGTACTTC.

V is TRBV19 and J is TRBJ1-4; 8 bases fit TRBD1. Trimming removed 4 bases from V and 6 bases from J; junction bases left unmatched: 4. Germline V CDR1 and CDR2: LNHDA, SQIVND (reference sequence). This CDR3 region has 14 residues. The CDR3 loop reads CASSTTDRDEKLFF. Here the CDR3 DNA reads TGTGCCAGTAGTACCACGGACAGGGATGAAAAACTGTTTTTT.

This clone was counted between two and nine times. The CDR3 spells CATSGGTGYTGELFF. The CDR3 DNA sequence: TGTGCCACCAGCGGAGGGACAGGGTACACCGGGGAGCTGTTTTTT. The V and J genes are TRBV15 and TRBJ2-2, with 9 positions matching TRBD1. Germline CDR1 is LNHNV and CDR2 is YYDKDF (reference sequence). CDR3 length: 15 residues. The V segment lost 5 bases and the J segment 3 bases; nucleotides outside the gene matches: 4.

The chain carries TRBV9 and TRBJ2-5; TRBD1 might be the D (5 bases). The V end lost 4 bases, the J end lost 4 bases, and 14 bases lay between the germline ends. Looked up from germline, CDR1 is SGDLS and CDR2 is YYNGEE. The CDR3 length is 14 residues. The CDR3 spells CASSREAGRETQYF. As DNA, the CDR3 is TGTGCCAGCAGCAGAGAGGCAGGGCGAGAGACCCAGTACTTC. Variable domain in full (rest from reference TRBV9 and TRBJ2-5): DSGVTQTPKHLITATGQRVTLRCSPRSGDLSVYWYQQSLDQGLQFLIQYYNGEERAKGNILERFSAQQFPDLHSELNLSSLELGDSALYFCASSREAGRETQYFGPGTRLLVL.

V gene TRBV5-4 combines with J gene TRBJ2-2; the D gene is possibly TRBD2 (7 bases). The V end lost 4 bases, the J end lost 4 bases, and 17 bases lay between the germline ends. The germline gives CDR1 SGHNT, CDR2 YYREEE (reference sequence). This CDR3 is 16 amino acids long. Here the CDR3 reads CASSPLGGGVTGELFF. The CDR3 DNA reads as TGTGCCAGCAGCCCTCTAGGGGGGGGCGTCACCGGGGAGCTGTTTTTT.

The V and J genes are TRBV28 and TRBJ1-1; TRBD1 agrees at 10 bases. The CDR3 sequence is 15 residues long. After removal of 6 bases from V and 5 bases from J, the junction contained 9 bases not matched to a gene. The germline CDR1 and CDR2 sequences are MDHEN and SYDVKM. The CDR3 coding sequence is TGTGCCAGCAGGGCCCCGGACAGGGGGTTAACTGAAGCTTTCTTT. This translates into CASRAPDRGLTEAFF.

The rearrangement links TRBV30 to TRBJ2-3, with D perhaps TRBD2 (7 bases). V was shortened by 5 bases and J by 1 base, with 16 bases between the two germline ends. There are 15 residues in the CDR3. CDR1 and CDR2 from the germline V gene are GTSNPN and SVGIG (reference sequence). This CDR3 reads CAWGQQGGGTDTQYF. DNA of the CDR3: TGTGCCTGGGGCCAACAGGGAGGGGGCACAGATACGCAGTATTTT.

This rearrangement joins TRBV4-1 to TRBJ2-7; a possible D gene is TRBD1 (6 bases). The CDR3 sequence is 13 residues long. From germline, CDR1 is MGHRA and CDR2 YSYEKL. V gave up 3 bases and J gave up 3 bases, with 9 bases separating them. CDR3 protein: CASSQGTSYEQYF. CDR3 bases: TGCGCCAGCAGCCAGGGGACAAGCTACGAGCAGTACTTC.

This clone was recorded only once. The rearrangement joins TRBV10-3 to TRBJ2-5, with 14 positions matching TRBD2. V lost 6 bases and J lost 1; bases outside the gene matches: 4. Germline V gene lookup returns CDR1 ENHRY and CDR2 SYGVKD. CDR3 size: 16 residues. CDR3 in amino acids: CAISGTSGSGQETQYF. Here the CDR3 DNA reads TGTGCCATCAGCGGGACTAGCGGGAGCGGCCAAGAGACCCAGTACTTC.

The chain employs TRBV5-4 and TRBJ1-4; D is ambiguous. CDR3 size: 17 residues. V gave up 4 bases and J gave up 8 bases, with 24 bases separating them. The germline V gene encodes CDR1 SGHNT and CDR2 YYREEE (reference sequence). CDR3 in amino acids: CASSPPRGDLAEEKLFF. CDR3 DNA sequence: TGTGCCAGCAGCCCCCCCCGTGGCGACTTAGCCGAGGAAAAACTGTTTTTT.

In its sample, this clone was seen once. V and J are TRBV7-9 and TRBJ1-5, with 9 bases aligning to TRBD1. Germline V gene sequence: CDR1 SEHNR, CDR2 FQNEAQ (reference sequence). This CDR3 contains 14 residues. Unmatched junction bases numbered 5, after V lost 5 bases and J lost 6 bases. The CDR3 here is CASSGGQGLQPQHF. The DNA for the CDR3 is TGTGCCAGCAGCGGGGGACAGGGTCTTCAGCCCCAGCATTTT.

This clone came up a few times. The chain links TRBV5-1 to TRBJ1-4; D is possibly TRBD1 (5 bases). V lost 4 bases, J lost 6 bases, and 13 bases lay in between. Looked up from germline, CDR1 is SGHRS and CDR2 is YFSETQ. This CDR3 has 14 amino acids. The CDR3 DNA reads TGCGCCAGCAGCCAGACAGTCGGAGATGAAAAACTGTTTTTT. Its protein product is CASSQTVGDEKLFF. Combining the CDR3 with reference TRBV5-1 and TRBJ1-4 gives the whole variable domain KAGVTQTPRYLIKTRGQQVTLSCSPISGHRSVSWYQQTPGQGLQFLFEYFSETQRNKGNFPGRFSGRQFSNSRSEMNVSTLELGDSALYLCASSQTVGDEKLFFGSGTQLSVL.